The subject of this entry is one T cell receptor (beta chain). In the authors' workflow: It was from reference gene primer amplification that nucleated cell counts were estimated. Profiled with immunoSEQ multiplex PCR; TCRdb holds only in-frame clones, not every one. D and trimming come from the DNA, and the V and J calls and clone size come from that table. This sample has more than 60,000 clones, with 90% found just once. This sample was included in a study of blood T cell repertoires in COVID-19. Study background: Some COVID-19 samples were acute and others convalescent; all came from the United States, Italy and Spain. T cells, B-cell-depleted T cells, or PBMCs supplied cDNA or gDNA.

This TCR was sampled from a woman of 80 years or more with active or convalescent COVID-19. The material sequenced was peripheral blood.

This chain's CDR3 is CASSPAQGGYNSPLHF. The DNA of the CDR3 is TGCGCCAGCAGCCCCGCACAGGGGGGATATAATTCACCCCTCCACTTT. The chain couples TRBV5-1 to TRBJ1-6, with TRBD1 matching over 8 bases. Germline V lookup: CDR1 SGHRS, CDR2 YFSETQ. CDR3 length equals 16 residues. The junction had 7 bases not matched to a gene; V was cut back by 4 bases and J by 4 bases.